This entry lists 25 T cell receptor beta chains sequenced from one sample in a study of identifying expanded T cells in peripheral blood. Profiling relied on immunoSEQ multiplex PCR, and the TCRdb table lists in-frame clones only, not all of them. The data show around 94,000 clones, around 88% seen once. Sequenced: blood. Receptors were obtained from a person aged 18-70 years in good health.

This sequence joins TRBV30 and TRBJ2-5; tentatively, D is TRBD2 (6 bases). V was shortened by 2 bases and J by 11 bases, with 12 bases between the two germline ends. The CDR3 runs to 11 residues. The germline V gene has CDR1 GTSNPN and CDR2 SVGIG (reference sequence). CDR3 DNA: TGTGCCTGGAGTCCCCCGGGACTGCAGTACTTC. It codes for CAWSPPGLQYF. The full variable domain, with the rest looked up from reference TRBV30 and TRBJ2-5, is SQTIHQWPATLVQPVGSPLSLECTVEGTSNPNLYWYRQAAGRGLQLLFYSVGIGQISSEVPQNLSASRPQDRQFILSSKKLLLSDSGFYLCAWSPPGLQYFGPGTRLLVL.

The sample holds a few counts of this clone. J is TRBJ1-6 and V is TRBV30; D is unclear. Trimming pared 1 base from V and 8 bases from J, leaving 9 bases between. The germline V gene encodes CDR1 GTSNPN and CDR2 SVGIG (reference sequence). This CDR3 contains 13 residues. CDR3 sequence (DNA): TGTGCCTGGAGTGGGACTGGTTATTCACCCCTCCACTTT. This gives the protein CAWSGTGYSPLHF.

The chain joins TRBV19 to TRBJ1-5, with D possibly being TRBD1 (6 bases). Germline V gene lookup returns CDR1 LNHDA and CDR2 SQIVND (reference sequence). The CDR3 totals 15 residues. V lost 7 bases and J lost 1, with 14 bases in between. The CDR3 protein is CASIPRGLSNQPQHF. Written as DNA, the CDR3 is TGTGCCAGTATTCCCAGGGGCCTGAGCAATCAGCCCCAGCATTTT. Full variable domain (rest looked up from reference TRBV19 and TRBJ1-5): DGGITQSPKYLFRKEGQNVTLSCEQNLNHDAMYWYRQDPGQGLRLIYYSQIVNDFQKGDIAEGYSVSREKKESFPLTVTSAQKNPTAFYLCASIPRGLSNQPQHFGDGTRLSIL.

This rearrangement joins TRBV9 to TRBJ2-5; no firm D call. Trimming removed 0 bases at V and 5 bases at J, with 11 bases between. In germline, CDR1 is SGDLS, CDR2 YYNGEE. The CDR3 spans 14 residues. CDR3 bases: TGTGCCAGCAGCGTAGATGTCCAGAGGGAGACCCAGTACTTC. The encoded protein is CASSVDVQRETQYF.

This sequence joins TRBV11-3 and TRBJ2-2; the D is unclear. The CDR3 covers 16 residues. Between the trimmed V and J ends, which lost 5 bases and 5 bases, there was a span of 18 bases. CDR1 is SGHNT, CDR2 YENEEA, per germline. The CDR3 region has the DNA TGTGCCAGCAGCAGGGCCCAGGCCCGTACAACCGGGGAGCTGTTTTTT. The encoded protein is CASSRAQARTTGELFF.

The rearrangement links TRBV7-2 to TRBJ2-5; tentatively, D is TRBD1 (6 bases). V was clipped by 4 bases and J by 5 bases, with 14 bases between them. The CDR3 has 14 residues. Germline CDR1 SGHTA, CDR2 FQGNSA. CDR3 amino acids: CASSSFRDIETQYF. The DNA for the CDR3 is TGTGCCAGCAGCTCGTTCAGGGACATCGAGACCCAGTACTTC. Full variable domain (remainder filled in from reference TRBV7-2 and TRBJ2-5): GAGVSQSPSNKVTEKGKDVELRCDPISGHTALYWYRQSLGQGLEFLIYFQGNSAPDKSGLPSDRFSAERTGGSVSTLTIQRTQQEDSAVYLCASSSFRDIETQYFGPGTRLLVL.

The rearrangement joins TRBV6-4 to TRBJ2-7, with 8 bases aligning to TRBD2. The CDR3 spans 16 residues. The V and J ends lost 2 bases and 4 bases, in that order; junction bases with no gene match: 10. The germline CDR1 and CDR2 sequences are MRHNA and SNTAGT. The CDR3 DNA reads as TGTGCCAGCAGTGACGCGGTTGAGACTAGCGATTACGAGCAGTACTTC. Encoded protein: CASSDAVETSDYEQYF.

In its sample, this clone was seen once. The rearrangement joins TRBV16 to TRBJ2-7; possible D gene TRBD1, 6 bases. Trimming took off 0 bases at V and 4 bases at J, with 10 bases between the two ends. The germline V gene encodes CDR1 KGHSY and CDR2 FQNENV. The CDR3 extends over 14 amino acids. The CDR3 protein is CASSQSPGAYEQYF. CDR3 DNA sequence: TGTGCCAGCAGCCAATCACCAGGGGCGTACGAGCAGTACTTC.

The chain joins TRBV6-5 to TRBJ1-2; weak D call: TRBD1 (6 bases). Trimming stripped 6 bases from V and 8 bases from J, with 10 bases between. This CDR3 has 11 amino acids. Germline lookup yields CDR1 MNHEY and CDR2 SVGAGI. The CDR3 is CASRGGLGYTF. CDR3 nucleotide sequence: TGTGCCAGCAGAGGGGGACTCGGCTACACCTTC.

This chain links TRBV18 with TRBJ2-7, with 10 positions matching TRBD1. The CDR3 contains 16 residues. From germline, CDR1 is KGHSH and CDR2 LQKENI. The junction had 10 bases not matched to a gene; V was cut back by 2 bases and J by 6 bases. CDR3 sequence: CASSPNPGTGAFEQYF. In DNA, the CDR3 is TGTGCCAGCTCACCAAATCCCGGGACAGGGGCATTCGAGCAGTACTTC.

The CDR3 nucleotides read TGCGCCAGCAGCCTGCTGGGGCCTCCAATCCCTCAAGAGACCCAGTACTTC. Its translation is CASSLLGPPIPQETQYF. The chain carries TRBV4-1 and TRBJ2-5; D perhaps matches TRBD1 (5 bases). The germline V and J ends were trimmed by 4 bases and 2 bases, with 20 bases remaining between them. Germline-derived CDR1 and CDR2 are MGHRA and YSYEKL. CDR3 size: 17 residues.

This clone was seen a few times. The rearrangement uses TRBV7-6 and TRBJ1-3; the D is unclear. CDR1 is SGHVS and CDR2 is FNYEAQ in the germline V gene. Deletions cut 5 bases from V and 0 bases from J, with 8 bases between. The CDR3 is 14 amino acids. CDR3 sequence reads: CASSTDGSGNTIYF. CDR3 nucleotide sequence: TGTGCCAGCAGCACCGATGGCTCTGGAAACACCATATATTTT.

The rearrangement uses TRBV19 and TRBJ2-7; TRBD2 matches 7 bases. CDR1 LNHDA and CDR2 SQIVND come from the germline V gene (reference sequence). The CDR3 sequence is 17 residues long. The V segment lost 1 base and the J segment 4 bases; nucleotides outside the gene matches: 13. CDR3: CASSIAIRNDGRYEQYF. As DNA, the CDR3 is TGTGCCAGTAGTATAGCCATCCGGAATGACGGGAGGTACGAGCAGTACTTC.

The chain links TRBV5-1 to TRBJ2-5; 9 bases are a match to TRBD1. Germline V lookup: CDR1 SGHRS, CDR2 YFSETQ. The CDR3 is 15 amino acids. V lost 3 bases and J lost 5; bases outside the gene matches: 8. CDR3 protein: CASSSGTGLLETQYF. CDR3 nucleotides: TGCGCCAGCAGCTCCGGGACAGGGTTGTTGGAGACCCAGTACTTC.

V and J are TRBV5-1 and TRBJ2-3; D may be TRBD1 (6 bases). Trimming pared 5 bases from V and 3 bases from J, leaving 19 bases between. Germline CDR1 reads SGHRS; CDR2 reads YFSETQ. This CDR3 has 16 residues. CDR3 nucleotides: TGCGCCAGCAGGAGGGACACAACTGTGGGTACAGATACGCAGTATTTT. Translation gives CASRRDTTVGTDTQYF.

The V gene is TRBV28, the J gene TRBJ2-3; TRBD2 might be the D (5 bases). Germline V lookup: CDR1 MDHEN, CDR2 SYDVKM. V lost 10 bases and J lost 3, with 14 bases in between. CDR3 length equals 13 residues. Written as DNA, the CDR3 is TGTGCCATAGACCGGGGAAAGACAGATACGCAGTATTTT. It is translated as CAIDRGKTDTQYF. Filled out from reference TRBV28 and TRBJ2-3, the complete variable domain reads DVKVTQSSRYLVKRTGEKVFLECVQDMDHENMFWYRQDPGLGLRLIYFSYDVKMKEKGDIPEGYSVSREKKERFSLILESASTNQTSMYLCAIDRGKTDTQYFGPGTRLTVL.

The CDR3 coding sequence is TGTGCCAGTAGTATAGATCGGGGGCGTTTTGATGAGCAGTTCTTC. This encodes CASSIDRGRFDEQFF. The V gene is TRBV19, the J gene TRBJ2-1, with D perhaps assigned TRBD1 or TRBD2 (6 bases each). The CDR3 runs 15 residues. CDR1 and CDR2 (germline): LNHDA, SQIVND (reference sequence). Trimming pared 0 bases from V and 8 bases from J, leaving 14 bases between.

The rearrangement links TRBV28 to TRBJ2-4; D possibly corresponds to TRBD2 (5 bases). The CDR3 sequence is 16 residues long. V lost 7 bases, J lost 0 bases, and 16 bases lay in between. CDR1 is MDHEN, CDR2 SYDVKM, per germline. The CDR3: CASTGGNDLAKNIQYF. The CDR3 coding sequence is TGTGCCAGCACCGGAGGAAACGATCTAGCCAAAAACATTCAGTACTTC.

The rearrangement links TRBV11-2 to TRBJ2-6; weak D call: TRBD2 (5 bases). Germline V CDR1 and CDR2: SGHAT, FQNNGV. The CDR3 consists of 15 residues. V was shortened by 3 bases and J by 4 bases, with 10 bases between the two germline ends. CDR3 nucleotides: TGTGCCAGCAGCTTGGAGGTTTACGGGGCCAACGTCCTGACTTTC. This translates into CASSLEVYGANVLTF.

CDR3 in amino acids: CASTHRAGRSSNTEAFF. CDR3 DNA: TGTGCCAGCACCCACAGGGCAGGGAGGTCGTCGAACACTGAAGCTTTCTTT. The gene calls are TRBV7-9 and TRBJ1-1; the D gene is possibly TRBD1 (6 bases). The V end lost 7 bases, the J end lost 1 base, and 22 bases lay between the germline ends. Germline V CDR1 and CDR2: SEHNR, FQNEAQ (reference sequence). CDR3 length equals 17 residues. Drawing the rest from reference TRBV7-9 and TRBJ1-1, the complete variable domain is DTGVSQNPRHKITKRGQNVTFRCDPISEHNRLYWYRQTLGQGPEFLTYFQNEAQLEKSRLLSDRFSAERPKGSFSTLEIQRTEQGDSAMYLCASTHRAGRSSNTEAFFGQGTRLTVV.

The rearrangement joins TRBV5-1 to TRBJ2-7; 9 bases line up with TRBD1. V gave up 5 bases and J gave up 0 bases; unmatched junction bases: 9. The CDR3 extends over 16 amino acids. CDR1 is SGHRS, CDR2 YFSETQ, per germline. As DNA, the CDR3 is TGCGCCAGCAGACTTATGGGACAGGGAAGCTCCTACGAGCAGTACTTC. Translating gives CASRLMGQGSSYEQYF.

The V call is TRBV28, the J call TRBJ2-2; D not certain. This CDR3 is built from 12 residues. V lost 8 bases and J lost 2, with 6 bases in between. The germline V gene encodes CDR1 MDHEN and CDR2 SYDVKM. The CDR3: CASQENTGELFF. The DNA of the CDR3 is TGTGCCAGCCAGGAAAACACCGGGGAGCTGTTTTTT.

The V call is TRBV6-6, the J call TRBJ2-5; 8 positions match TRBD1. CDR1 and CDR2 from the germline V gene are MNHNY and SVGAGI (reference sequence). The CDR3 has 15 amino acids. V shed 5 bases and J 4 bases; nucleotides not matched to a gene: 9. The CDR3 loop reads CASSDPGGYGETQYF. The CDR3 nucleotides read TGTGCCAGCAGTGATCCAGGGGGCTATGGAGAGACCCAGTACTTC.

The rearrangement links TRBV21-1 to TRBJ1-4. TRBV21-1 is marked as a pseudogene. The CDR3 has 13 amino acids. The CDR3 bases are TGTGCCAGCAGCAAAACGAACTATGAAAAACTGTTTTTT. This codes for CASSKTNYEKLFF.

The chain joins TRBV6-5 to TRBJ1-5; D unclear. With 0 bases removed from V and 4 bases from J, the gap between germline ends came to 10 bases. This CDR3 spans 15 amino acids. Germline CDR1 is MNHEY and CDR2 is SVGAGI. CDR3 nucleotide sequence: TGTGCCAGCAGTTACTCTTCACAGAGAAATCAGCCCCAGCATTTT. This gives the protein CASSYSSQRNQPQHF.